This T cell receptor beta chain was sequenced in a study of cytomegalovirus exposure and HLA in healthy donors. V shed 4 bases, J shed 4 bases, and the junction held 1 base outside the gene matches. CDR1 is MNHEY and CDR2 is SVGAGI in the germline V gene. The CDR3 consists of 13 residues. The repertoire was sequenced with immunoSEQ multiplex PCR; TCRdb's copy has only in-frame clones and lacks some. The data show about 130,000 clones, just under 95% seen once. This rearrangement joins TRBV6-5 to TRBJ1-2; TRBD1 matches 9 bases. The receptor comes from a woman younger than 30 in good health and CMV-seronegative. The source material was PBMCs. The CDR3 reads CASSLQGAYGYTF. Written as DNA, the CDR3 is TGTGCCAGCAGTTTACAGGGGGCCTATGGCTACACCTTC.